This T cell receptor (beta chain) is from a study of blood T cell repertoires in COVID-19. Study-level background: Acute and convalescent COVID-19 specimens originated in the United States, Italy and Spain.

The V gene end was trimmed by 0 bases and the J gene end by 3 bases; junction bases not matched to a gene: 7. Germline V lookup: CDR1 SGHTA, CDR2 FQGNSA. The CDR3 totals 16 residues. Per the authors' pipeline: Reference gene primer amplification gave nucleated cell count estimates. The method was immunoSEQ multiplex PCR; TCRdb's version includes in-frame clones alone and lacks a portion of them. The V and J calls and clone size were taken over from that table, and D and trimming were inferred from the DNA. Of more than 250,000 clones in the sample, about 89% were seen once. Enrollees, about 18 to 89 years old, lived in 24 US areas. Self-reported history from a screening survey and questionnaire set each donor's cohort.

Material: PBMCs or T cells enriched from blood (not recorded which). The source of this sequence is a woman aged 18 to 35 who had recovered from COVID-19. The chain carries TRBV7-2 and TRBJ2-7, with 8 bases aligning to TRBD2. CDR3 DNA sequence: TGTGCCAGCAGCTTAGCAGGCGGGGGGAGCATCTACGAGCAGTACTTC. Translating gives CASSLAGGGSIYEQYF. Full variable domain (remainder filled in from reference TRBV7-2 and TRBJ2-7): GAGVSQSPSNKVTEKGKDVELRCDPISGHTALYWYRQSLGQGLEFLIYFQGNSAPDKSGLPSDRFSAERTGGSVSTLTIQRTQQEDSAVYLCASSLAGGGSIYEQYFGPGTRLTVT.